These 2 T cell receptor beta chains share one sample of origin, sequenced in a study of a mutant IDH1 vaccine in newly diagnosed glioma (dated by TCRdb to the early 2020s). Libraries came from the immunoSEQ multiplex PCR assay. The immuneACCESS repertoire file appears here via TCRdb, limited to in-frame rearrangements. These files lack a portion of the clones; in checked studies, under half of the deficit traces to unresolved V genes, and the cause of the others is not known. The sample table holds some 38,000 clones, of which around 80% were seen once. The ten largest clones represent about 9.1% of the sample. The sample's time point label is to be understood as: baseline, week 1 (first vaccination visit). The treatment or condition label for this specimen denotes: pre-vaccination baseline after standard-of-care therapy. The specimen comprised PBMCs, sampled from a glioma patient treated with radiotherapy, temozolomide or both. The receptors were gathered from a middle-aged man with glioma. Some clones in this sample may be carry-over from other donors' samples.

This rearrangement joins TRBV5-4 to TRBJ1-6, with TRBD1 as a possible D gene (5 bases). V gave up 5 bases and J gave up 8 bases, with 17 bases separating them. The germline V gene encodes CDR1 SGHNT and CDR2 YYREEE (reference sequence). CDR3 size: 15 residues. The CDR3 region is CASSSGGEQHSPLHF. In DNA, the CDR3 is TGTGCCAGCAGTTCGGGGGGGGAGCAGCATTCACCCCTCCACTTT.

The chain combines TRBV4-2 with TRBJ2-7; 9 nucleotides agree with TRBD2. Unmatched junction bases numbered 10, after V lost 2 bases and J lost 5 bases. The CDR3 is 16 residues long. CDR1 and CDR2 from the germline V gene are LGHNA and YNFKEQ. The CDR3 loop reads CASSQSESGGQDEQYF. In DNA, the CDR3 is TGTGCCAGCAGCCAATCTGAGAGCGGGGGGCAGGACGAGCAGTACTTC.